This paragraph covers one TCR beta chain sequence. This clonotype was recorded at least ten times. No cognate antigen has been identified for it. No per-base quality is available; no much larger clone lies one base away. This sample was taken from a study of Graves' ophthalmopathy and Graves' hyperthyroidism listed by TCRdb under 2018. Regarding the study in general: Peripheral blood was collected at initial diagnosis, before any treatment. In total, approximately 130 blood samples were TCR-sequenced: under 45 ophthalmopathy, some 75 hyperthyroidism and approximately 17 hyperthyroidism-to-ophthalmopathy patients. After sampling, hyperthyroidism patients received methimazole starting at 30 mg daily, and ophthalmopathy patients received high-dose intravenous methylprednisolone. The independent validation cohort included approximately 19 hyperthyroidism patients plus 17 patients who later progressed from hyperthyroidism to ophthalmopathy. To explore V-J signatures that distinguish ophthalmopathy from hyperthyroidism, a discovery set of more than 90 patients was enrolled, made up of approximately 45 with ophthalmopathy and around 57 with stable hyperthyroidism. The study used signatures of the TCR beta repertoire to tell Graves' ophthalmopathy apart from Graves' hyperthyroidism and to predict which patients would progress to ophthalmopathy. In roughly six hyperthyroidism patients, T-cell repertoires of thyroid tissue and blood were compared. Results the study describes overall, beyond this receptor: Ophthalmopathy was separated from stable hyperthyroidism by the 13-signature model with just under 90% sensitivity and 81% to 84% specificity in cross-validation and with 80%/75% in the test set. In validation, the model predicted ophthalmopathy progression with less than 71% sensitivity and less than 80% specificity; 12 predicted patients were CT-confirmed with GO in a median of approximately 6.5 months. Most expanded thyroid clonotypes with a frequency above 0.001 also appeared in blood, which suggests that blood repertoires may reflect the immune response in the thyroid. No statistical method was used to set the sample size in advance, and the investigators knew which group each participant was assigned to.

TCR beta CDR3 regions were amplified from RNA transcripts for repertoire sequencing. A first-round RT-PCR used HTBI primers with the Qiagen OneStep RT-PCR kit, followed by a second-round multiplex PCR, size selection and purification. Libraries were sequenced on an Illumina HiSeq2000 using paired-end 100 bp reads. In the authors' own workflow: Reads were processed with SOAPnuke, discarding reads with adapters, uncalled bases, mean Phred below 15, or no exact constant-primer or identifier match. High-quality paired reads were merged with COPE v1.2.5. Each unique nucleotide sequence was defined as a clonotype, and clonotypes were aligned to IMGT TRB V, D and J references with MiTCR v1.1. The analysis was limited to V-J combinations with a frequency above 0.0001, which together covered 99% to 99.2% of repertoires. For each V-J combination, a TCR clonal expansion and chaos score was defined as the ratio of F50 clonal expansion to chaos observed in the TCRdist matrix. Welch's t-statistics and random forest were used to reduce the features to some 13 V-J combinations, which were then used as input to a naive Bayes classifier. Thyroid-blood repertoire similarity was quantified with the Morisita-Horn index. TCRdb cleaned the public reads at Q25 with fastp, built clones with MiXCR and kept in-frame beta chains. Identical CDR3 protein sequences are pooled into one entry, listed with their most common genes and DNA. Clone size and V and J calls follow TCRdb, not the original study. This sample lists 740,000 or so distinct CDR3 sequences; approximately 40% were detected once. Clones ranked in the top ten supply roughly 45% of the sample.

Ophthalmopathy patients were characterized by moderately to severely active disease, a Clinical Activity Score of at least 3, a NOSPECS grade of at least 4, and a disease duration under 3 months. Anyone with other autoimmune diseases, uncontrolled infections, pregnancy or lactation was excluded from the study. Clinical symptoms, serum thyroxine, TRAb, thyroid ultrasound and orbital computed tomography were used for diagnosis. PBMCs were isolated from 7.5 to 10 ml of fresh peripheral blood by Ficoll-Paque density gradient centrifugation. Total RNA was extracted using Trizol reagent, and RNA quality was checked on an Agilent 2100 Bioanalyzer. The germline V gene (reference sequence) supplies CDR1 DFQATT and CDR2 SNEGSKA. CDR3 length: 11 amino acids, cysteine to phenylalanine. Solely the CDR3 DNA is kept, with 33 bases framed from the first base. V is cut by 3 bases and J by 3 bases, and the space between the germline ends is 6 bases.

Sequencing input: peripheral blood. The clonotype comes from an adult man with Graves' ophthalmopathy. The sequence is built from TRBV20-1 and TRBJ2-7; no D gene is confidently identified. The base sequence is TGCAGTGCTAGGGCGGACTACGAGCAGTACTTC. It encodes CSARADYEQYF.